The 19 T cell receptor beta chains reported below all come from one sample, sequenced in a study of blood T cell repertoires in COVID-19. Profiling relied on immunoSEQ multiplex PCR, and the TCRdb table lists in-frame clones only, not all of them. The table records roughly 70,000 clones, roughly nine tenths of them present only once. The material sequenced was peripheral blood. Receptors originate from a man at least 80 years old with acute or convalescent COVID-19.

The V call is TRBV5-6, the J call TRBJ1-2; D call uncertain. V lost 1 base to trimming and J lost 2 bases, with 24 bases between them. CDR1 and CDR2 (germline): SGHDT, YYEEEE. CDR3 length: 19 amino acids. The CDR3, as DNA: TGTGCCAGCAGCTTGTCGAGGGAAACTAGTTATGGGGTAAACTATGGCTACACCTTC. Its translation: CASSLSRETSYGVNYGYTF.

The J gene is TRBJ1-4, the V gene TRBV5-1, with 7 bases fitting TRBD1. V lost 4 bases, J lost 7 bases, and 7 bases stayed unmatched. CDR3 length: 14 amino acids. Germline-derived CDR1 and CDR2 are SGHRS and YFSETQ. The CDR3 nucleotides are TGCGCCAGCAGCCCCCCGACAGGGAGTGAAAAACTGTTTTTT. Translating it yields CASSPPTGSEKLFF.

The rearrangement joins TRBV6-6 to TRBJ1-4, with 10 bases identical to TRBD1. Losses at the gene ends were 1 base for V and 5 bases for J; bases not matched to a gene: 4. The V gene's germline CDR1 is MNHNY and CDR2 SVGAGI (reference sequence). The CDR3 has 16 residues. The CDR3 here is CASSYFGQGGNEKLFF. For the CDR3, the DNA is TGTGCCAGCAGTTACTTTGGACAGGGGGGGAATGAAAAACTGTTTTTT.

This clone was counted once. The chain carries TRBV18 and TRBJ1-4; 10 nucleotides match TRBD1. Trimming at V came to 2 bases and at J to 7 bases, leaving 4 bases not matched to a gene. The CDR3 has 15 amino acids. Germline CDR1 is KGHSH and CDR2 is LQKENI. The CDR3 loop is CASSPRQGAREKLFF. The CDR3 nucleotides are TGTGCCAGCTCACCAAGACAGGGGGCGCGTGAAAAACTGTTTTTT.

This chain joins TRBV10-3 and TRBJ2-1; 9 nucleotides align to TRBD2. Germline CDR1 reads ENHRY; CDR2 reads SYGVKD. CDR3 size: 14 residues. The V and J ends lost 7 bases and 2 bases, in that order; junction bases with no gene match: 3. For the CDR3, the DNA is TGTGCCATCAAGCGGGAGGACCCCTACAATGAGCAGTTCTTC. Encoded protein: CAIKREDPYNEQFF.

V usage is TRBV5-1 and J usage is TRBJ2-3, with D perhaps TRBD1 (7 bases). The CDR3 loop spans 15 amino acids. V gave up 2 bases and J gave up 2 bases, with 12 bases separating them. Looked up from germline, CDR1 is SGHRS and CDR2 is YFSETQ. CDR3 coding DNA: TGCGCCAGCAGCTTACAGGGGACTTCCACAGATACGCAGTATTTT. It encodes CASSLQGTSTDTQYF.

V usage is TRBV19 and J usage is TRBJ1-6; 11 bases are a match to TRBD1. J gave up 5 bases and V 6 bases, and 3 bases lay outside the gene matches. The CDR3 consists of 15 residues. Germline-derived CDR1 and CDR2 are LNHDA and SQIVND (reference sequence). The DNA of the CDR3 is TGTGCCAGTAGACGGACAGGGGGCGATAATTCACCCCTCCACTTT. It translates to CASRRTGGDNSPLHF.

The rearrangement uses TRBV19 and TRBJ2-3, with a tentative D call TRBD2 (5 bases). Germline CDR1 reads LNHDA; CDR2 reads SQIVND (reference sequence). The length of the CDR3 is 15 residues. Trimming stripped 3 bases from V and 2 bases from J, with 12 bases between. The CDR3 DNA reads TGTGCCAGTAGTATGGGTCTAGCAGACACAGATACGCAGTATTTT. Translating gives CASSMGLADTDTQYF. Variable domain in full (rest from reference TRBV19 and TRBJ2-3): DGGITQSPKYLFRKEGQNVTLSCEQNLNHDAMYWYRQDPGQGLRLIYYSQIVNDFQKGDIAEGYSVSREKKESFPLTVTSAQKNPTAFYLCASSMGLADTDTQYFGPGTRLTVL.

J is TRBJ2-1 and V is TRBV24-1; 10 nucleotides align to TRBD1. Germline V gene data show CDR1 as KGHDR and CDR2 as SFDVKD. J was trimmed by 10 bases and V by 2 bases; bases with no gene match: 7. The CDR3 extends over 15 amino acids. The DNA for the CDR3 is TGTGCCACCAGTGATTCGGGACAGGGGACCTCAGAGCAGTTCTTC. Protein: CATSDSGQGTSEQFF.

The chain carries TRBV9 and TRBJ1-5, with D possibly TRBD1 on 5 matching bases. V was pared by 2 bases and J by 7 bases, with 16 bases between. Germline loops: CDR1 SGDLS, CDR2 YYNGEE. The CDR3 sequence is 15 residues long. The DNA of the CDR3 is TGTGCCAGCAGCGTTTCGGGGGTCTCGGGGCAGCCCCAGCATTTT. Protein product: CASSVSGVSGQPQHF.

This clone was counted only a few times. The J gene is TRBJ2-1, the V gene TRBV4-1; 7 positions agree with TRBD1. V lost 5 bases, J lost 1 base, and 8 bases stayed unmatched. The germline V gene encodes CDR1 MGHRA and CDR2 YSYEKL. This CDR3 spans 16 amino acids. The CDR3 spells CASSSRGRGSYNEQFF. Written as DNA, the CDR3 is TGCGCCAGCAGCTCCAGGGGGAGAGGGTCCTACAATGAGCAGTTCTTC.

This rearrangement joins TRBV19 to TRBJ2-1; no clear D gene. Germline V lookup: CDR1 LNHDA, CDR2 SQIVND (reference sequence). The CDR3 is 15 amino acids. The V end lost 5 bases, the J end lost 0 bases, and 11 bases lay between the germline ends. CDR3 DNA sequence: TGTGCCAGTAGTCCCGGATACAGCTCCTACAATGAGCAGTTCTTC. It codes for CASSPGYSSYNEQFF.

This chain connects TRBV19 to TRBJ1-6, with TRBD1 identical over 7 bases. The CDR3 sequence is 14 residues long. V was clipped by 6 bases and J by 6 bases; unmatched bases: 5. Germline V gene sequence: CDR1 LNHDA, CDR2 SQIVND (reference sequence). CDR3 sequence reads: CASSPDRSNSPLHF. In DNA form, the CDR3 reads TGTGCCAGTAGCCCGGACAGGAGTAATTCACCCCTCCACTTT.

The V gene is TRBV2, the J gene TRBJ2-7, with D tentatively TRBD1 (5 bases). The V end lost 4 bases, the J end lost 6 bases, and 13 bases lay between the germline ends. The CDR3 is 13 residues long. Germline-derived CDR1 and CDR2 are SNHLY and FYNNEI. CDR3 in amino acids: CASSVRTGSEQYF. In nucleotides, the CDR3 is TGTGCCAGCAGTGTCCGAACAGGTAGCGAGCAGTACTTC.

The V call is TRBV14, the J call TRBJ1-2, with D tentatively TRBD1 (6 bases). The V end was cut by 1 base, the J end by 5 bases, with 11 bases between. Germline CDR1 and CDR2: SGHDN and FVKESK. CDR3 length equals 14 residues. The CDR3, as DNA: TGTGCCAGCAGCCAAGTTGGGACACCGTATGGCTACACCTTC. Protein sequence: CASSQVGTPYGYTF. Full variable domain (outside the CDR3, taken from reference TRBV14 and TRBJ1-2): EAGVTQFPSHSVIEKGQTVTLRCDPISGHDNLYWYRRVMGKEIKFLLHFVKESKQDESGMPNNRFLAERTGGTYSTLKVQPAELEDSGVYFCASSQVGTPYGYTFGSGTRLTVV.

Here the CDR3 reads CASSEYGTGIRDTEAFF. CDR3 DNA sequence: TGTGCCAGCAGTGAGTACGGGACAGGGATTAGGGACACTGAAGCTTTCTTT. The rearrangement links TRBV27 to TRBJ1-1; 9 positions agree with TRBD1. This CDR3 is 17 amino acids long. The junction had 13 bases not matched to a gene; V was cut back by 5 bases and J by 3 bases. Germline CDR1 and CDR2: MNHEY and SMNVEV (reference sequence).

The CDR3: CASSLRTGDTGELFF. The CDR3 DNA sequence: TGTGCCAGCAGCTTGCGGACAGGGGACACCGGGGAGCTGTTTTTT. The genes are TRBV11-3 and TRBJ2-2, with TRBD1 matching over 9 bases. With V trimmed by 3 bases and J by 3 bases, 2 bases remained unmatched. The CDR3 spans 15 residues. Per germline, CDR1 SGHNT and CDR2 YENEEA.

This clone was detected only once. J is TRBJ2-5 and V is TRBV3-1 (or the pseudogene TRBV3-2), with D maybe TRBD1 (5 bases). Germline CDR1 reads LGHDT; CDR2 reads YNNKEL (reference sequence). The V and J ends lost 5 bases and 5 bases respectively, with 12 bases between them. The CDR3 spans 13 residues. The CDR3 region is CASSAGSWETQYF. The CDR3 DNA follows: TGTGCCAGCAGCGCAGGGTCATGGGAGACCCAGTACTTC.

The gene calls are TRBV19 and TRBJ2-1; 9 bases map to TRBD2. Germline-derived CDR1 and CDR2 are LNHDA and SQIVND (reference sequence). V lost 1 base, J lost 1 base, and 5 bases stayed unmatched. This CDR3 region has 17 residues. CDR3 DNA sequence: TGTGCCAGTAGTATAGGTAGCGGGAGTTTTTCCTACAATGAGCAGTTCTTC. Protein sequence: CASSIGSGSFSYNEQFF.